Below, 27 T cell receptor beta chains from the same sample are listed, as sequenced in a study of blood T cell repertoires in COVID-19. Method: immunoSEQ multiplex PCR; TCRdb's copy keeps in-frame clones and lacks some. The table has 150,000 to 200,000 clones, around 85% seen once. The sequenced sample consisted of peripheral blood. These receptor sequences come from a man aged 45-65 years with active or convalescent COVID-19.

The chain links TRBV6-5 to TRBJ2-7; TRBD1 aligns across 8 bases. J was trimmed by 4 bases and V by 9 bases; bases with no gene match: 8. The CDR3 consists of 13 residues. The germline gives CDR1 MNHEY, CDR2 SVGAGI. CDR3 region: CASSQGAEYEQYF. The DNA for the CDR3 is TGTGCCAGTTCCCAGGGGGCCGAATACGAGCAGTACTTC.

This clone showed up just a few times. The chain combines TRBV5-1 with TRBJ1-2; no clear D gene. CDR1 is SGHRS and CDR2 is YFSETQ in the germline V gene. This CDR3 has 14 residues. Trimming removed 0 bases at V and 2 bases at J, with 8 bases between. CDR3 nucleotide sequence: TGCGCCAGCAGCTTGGATTCGACAAACTATGGCTACACCTTC. As protein: CASSLDSTNYGYTF.

The CDR3 here is CASSTTRAETQYF. The CDR3, as DNA: TGTGCCAGTAGTACAACCAGGGCGGAGACCCAGTACTTC. The chain combines TRBV19 with TRBJ2-5; possible D gene TRBD1, 5 bases. The CDR3 sequence is 13 residues long. V lost 4 bases and J 5 bases, leaving 11 bases between the germline ends. CDR1 is LNHDA, CDR2 SQIVND, per germline (reference sequence).

V usage is TRBV2 and J usage is TRBJ1-5; 8 positions agree with TRBD1. CDR1 is SNHLY, CDR2 FYNNEI, per germline. The junction had 3 bases not matched to a gene; V was cut back by 5 bases and J by 0 bases. CDR3 length: 15 residues. The CDR3: CASSSGQVSNQPQHF. The CDR3 DNA sequence: TGTGCCAGCAGTTCGGGACAGGTTAGCAATCAGCCCCAGCATTTT.

The gene calls are TRBV7-2 and TRBJ1-4, with no clear D. Germline V CDR1 and CDR2: SGHTA, FQGNSA. The CDR3 covers 11 residues. V lost 3 bases and J lost 8, with 4 bases in between. CDR3 nucleotides: TGTGCCAGCAGCTTCTCGGAAAAACTGTTTTTT. It is translated as CASSFSEKLFF.

The chain uses TRBV4-3 and TRBJ2-2; D is possibly TRBD2 (7 bases). In germline, CDR1 is LGHNA, CDR2 YSLEER. This CDR3 has 15 amino acids. Between the trimmed V and J ends, which lost 3 bases and 7 bases, there was a span of 15 bases. The CDR3 region is CASSHVGGANGELFF. The DNA for the CDR3 is TGCGCCAGCAGCCACGTTGGGGGGGCAAACGGGGAGCTGTTTTTT.

The chain joins TRBV21-1 to TRBJ1-6; the tabulated D call, TRBD1, remains unverified against the DNA. TRBV21-1 is described as a pseudogene. The CDR3 is 15 residues long. The CDR3: CASRRQGSWNSPLHF. DNA for the CDR3: TGTGCCAGCAGAAGGCAGGGGAGTTGGAATTCACCCCTCCACTTT.

V gene TRBV4-1 combines with J gene TRBJ1-5, with 8 bases matching TRBD1. This CDR3 spans 17 amino acids. V lost 4 bases, J lost 0 bases, and 8 bases stayed unmatched. Germline CDR1 and CDR2: MGHRA and YSYEKL. The CDR3 nucleotides read TGCGCCAGCAGCCGCGGGACAGGACCTTATAGCAATCAGCCCCAGCATTTT. Its translation is CASSRGTGPYSNQPQHF.

This chain connects TRBV4-2 to TRBJ2-7; 9 nucleotides align to TRBD1. The germline V gene encodes CDR1 LGHNA and CDR2 YNFKEQ. Germline trimming cut 6 bases from V and 3 bases from J; bases unmatched to any gene: 15. CDR3 length equals 17 residues. The CDR3 coding sequence is TGTGCCAGCAGTCCAACGGCCACAGGGGGCCCCGACTACGAGCAGTACTTC. Protein sequence: CASSPTATGGPDYEQYF.

The genes are TRBV29-1 and TRBJ2-2; perhaps TRBD1 as D (5 bases). Germline V lookup: CDR1 SQVTM, CDR2 ANQGSEA. V lost 4 bases and J 3 bases, leaving 15 bases between the germline ends. This CDR3 is built from 15 residues. The CDR3 DNA is TGCAGCGTTGGGGGCAGGGAATGGGACACCGGGGAGCTGTTTTTT. Amino acid sequence: CSVGGREWDTGELFF.

This sequence joins TRBV6-5 and TRBJ1-4, with 10 nucleotides matching TRBD1. CDR1 MNHEY and CDR2 SVGAGI come from the germline V gene. This CDR3 is built from 14 residues. Unmatched junction bases numbered 4, after V lost 6 bases and J lost 6 bases. The CDR3 DNA is TGTGCCAGCAGAGGGACAGGGGACCATGAAAAACTGTTTTTT. Protein product: CASRGTGDHEKLFF.

The chain has TRBV6-1 and TRBJ1-5, with a possible D match to TRBD1 (5 bases). V lost 3 bases to trimming and J lost 1 base, with 10 bases between them. The CDR3 contains 15 residues. Germline CDR1 MNHNS, CDR2 SASEGT. In nucleotides, the CDR3 is TGTGCCAGCAGTGAGGGGGGGACCAGCAATCAGCCCCAGCATTTT. Translating gives CASSEGGTSNQPQHF.

With regard to this clone: The junction does not match germline at one end; this may be a read error. This chain connects TRBV27 to TRBJ1-2; D uncertain. Germline CDR1 and CDR2: MNHEY and SMNVEV (reference sequence). The CDR3 is 12 amino acids. CDR3 DNA sequence: TGTGCCAGCAGCAACGCTAATTATGGCTACACCTTC. Amino acids: CASSNANYGYTF.

The V call is TRBV6-5, the J call TRBJ1-4; D is unclear. Germline lookup yields CDR1 MNHEY and CDR2 SVGAGI. Trimming cost V 8 bases and J 0 bases, with 7 bases left between them. The CDR3 is 13 amino acids. CDR3 protein: CASGETTNEKLFF. For the CDR3, the DNA is TGTGCCAGCGGGGAGACAACTAATGAAAAACTGTTTTTT.

The chain uses TRBV12-3 or TRBV12-4 and TRBJ1-5; D call uncertain. The CDR3 spans 13 residues. Trimming took 4 bases from V and 7 from J, leaving 11 bases between them. The CDR3 protein is CASSSRREQPQHF. Here the CDR3 DNA reads TGTGCCAGCAGTTCAAGACGGGAGCAGCCCCAGCATTTT.

The chain combines TRBV3-1 (or the pseudogene TRBV3-2) with TRBJ1-3, with D uncertain. The CDR3 consists of 13 residues. Germline assignment: CDR1 LGHDT and CDR2 YNNKEL (reference sequence). Deletions cut 2 bases from V and 3 bases from J, with 5 bases between. The DNA of the CDR3 is TGTGCCAGCAGCCAACAACATGGAAACACCATATATTTT. Translation gives CASSQQHGNTIYF.

The CDR3 bases are TGCGCCAGCAGCCCCGGGGGGACGGGGGGCACAGATACGCAGTATTTT. This gives the protein CASSPGGTGGTDTQYF. The V call is TRBV4-1, the J call TRBJ2-3, with 7 bases identical to TRBD2. V shed 4 bases, J shed 1 base, and the junction held 8 bases outside the gene matches. CDR3 length: 16 amino acids. From germline, CDR1 is MGHRA and CDR2 YSYEKL.

This sequence joins TRBV19 and TRBJ2-3; D gene ambiguous. The CDR3 runs to 13 residues. The V gene's germline CDR1 is LNHDA and CDR2 SQIVND (reference sequence). The ends were cut back, 6 bases at V and 0 bases at J, with 7 bases in the middle. CDR3 in DNA: TGTGCCAGTAGGCGGCACAGCACAGATACGCAGTATTTT. Translating gives CASRRHSTDTQYF.

The V and J genes are TRBV27 and TRBJ2-6, with TRBD1 matching over 9 bases. Germline CDR1 reads MNHEY; CDR2 reads SMNVEV (reference sequence). CDR3 length: 17 amino acids. V dropped 6 bases and J dropped 0; count of bases not matched to a gene: 6. The CDR3: CASRPGQGISGANVLTF. CDR3 bases: TGTGCCAGCAGGCCGGGACAGGGAATCTCTGGGGCCAACGTCCTGACTTTC.

The chain links TRBV7-6 to TRBJ2-1; TRBD2 aligns across 12 bases. V lost 2 bases to trimming and J lost 8 bases; unmatched junction nucleotides: 7. This CDR3 region has 16 residues. Germline loops: CDR1 SGHVS, CDR2 FNYEAQ. For the CDR3, the DNA is TGTGCCAGCAGCTTACCCCTAGCGGGGGGGATGGATGAGCAGTTCTTC. The encoded protein is CASSLPLAGGMDEQFF.

The J gene is TRBJ2-5, the V gene TRBV5-1, with D perhaps matching TRBD1 (6 bases). Trimming took 0 bases from V and 3 from J, leaving 12 bases between them. The CDR3 consists of 15 residues. The germline V gene has CDR1 SGHRS and CDR2 YFSETQ. For the CDR3, the DNA is TGCGCCAGCAGCTTGGGGGGGCAGAAAAAAGAGACCCAGTACTTC. The encoded protein is CASSLGGQKKETQYF.

V and J are TRBV9 and TRBJ2-1; TRBD2 agrees at 8 bases. The ends lost 0 bases at V and 0 bases at J; junction bases unmatched: 11. The CDR3 loop spans 19 amino acids. Germline V gives CDR1 SGDLS, CDR2 YYNGEE. In DNA form, the CDR3 reads TGTGCCAGCAGCGTAGCCTTTGGACTAGCCCAAAGCTCCTACAATGAGCAGTTCTTC. Its translation is CASSVAFGLAQSSYNEQFF.

V and J are TRBV7-6 and TRBJ1-6; TRBD1 is a possible D gene (6 bases). Germline lookup yields CDR1 SGHVS and CDR2 FNYEAQ. The CDR3 is 16 amino acids. Trimming left V 1 base short and J 7 bases short, with 14 bases between. DNA for the CDR3: TGTGCCAGCAGCTTAGAGGGGGGGTCCCTGAATTCACCCCTCCACTTT. The encoded protein is CASSLEGGSLNSPLHF.

The V gene is TRBV30, the J gene TRBJ2-5; TRBD1 is a possible D gene (5 bases). CDR1 and CDR2 (germline): GTSNPN, SVGIG (reference sequence). The CDR3 sequence is 11 residues long. V lost 4 bases and J 4 bases, leaving 7 bases between the germline ends. Here the CDR3 DNA reads TGTGCCTGGACAGGGTTAGAGACCCAGTACTTC. This encodes CAWTGLETQYF.

The chain uses TRBV6-1 and TRBJ1-5; TRBD1 might be the D (5 bases). V lost 3 bases and J 6 bases, leaving 15 bases between the germline ends. The CDR3 has 15 residues. CDR1 and CDR2 from the germline V gene are MNHNS and SASEGT. CDR3 sequence (DNA): TGTGCCAGCAGTGACCCGGGGGGGGTAGGTCAGCCCCAGCATTTT. Its translation is CASSDPGGVGQPQHF.

The rearrangement joins TRBV6-1 to TRBJ2-2; tentative D call: TRBD1 (6 bases). Trimming removed 4 bases at V and 9 bases at J, with 21 bases between. The CDR3 runs to 16 residues. The germline gives CDR1 MNHNS, CDR2 SASEGT. CDR3 sequence (DNA): TGTGCCAGCAGTGTGCCACTTACAGGGTATATCAGGGAGCTGTTTTTT. As protein: CASSVPLTGYIRELFF.

The chain employs TRBV27 and TRBJ1-1; maybe TRBD1 (6 bases). This CDR3 comprises 15 residues. V was cut by 3 bases and J by 3 bases, with 14 bases left in between. Germline values: CDR1 MNHEY, CDR2 SMNVEV (reference sequence). CDR3 amino acids: CASSLGQGRDTEAFF. In DNA form, the CDR3 reads TGTGCCAGCAGTTTGGGGCAGGGGAGGGACACTGAAGCTTTCTTT.